The 17 T cell receptor beta chains in this list originate from one sample, sequenced in a study of T cells in localized non-small cell lung cancer. The assay was immunoSEQ multiplex PCR, and TCRdb's table has in-frame clones only and misses some. This table has tens of thousands of clones, around 90% appearing once. This sample comprised peripheral blood, obtained before any cancer treatment. These receptors came from a woman between 35 and 70 years old with stage I squamous cell lung carcinoma.

V usage is TRBV4-1 and J usage is TRBJ1-1, with D perhaps matching TRBD1 (5 bases). The V and J ends lost 4 bases and 1 base respectively, with 13 bases between them. Germline V gene lookup returns CDR1 MGHRA and CDR2 YSYEKL. This CDR3 comprises 15 residues. This chain's CDR3 is CASSPVDRENTEAFF. The CDR3 DNA is TGCGCCAGCAGCCCAGTAGACAGAGAGAACACTGAAGCTTTCTTT.

In the case of this clone: Other nucleotide sequences in the sample specify the same CDR3. The rearrangement uses TRBV9 and TRBJ2-7; no reliable D call. CDR1 and CDR2 from the germline V gene are SGDLS and YYNGEE. V lost 2 bases and J 2 bases, leaving 8 bases between the germline ends. The CDR3 sequence is 13 residues long. CDR3 in DNA: TGTGCCAGCAGCGTGGGCCCCCCCTACGAGCAGTACTTC. This codes for CASSVGPPYEQYF.

This clone appeared a single time. V gene TRBV30 combines with J gene TRBJ2-6; 7 nucleotides line up with TRBD1. Looked up from germline, CDR1 is GTSNPN and CDR2 is SVGIG (reference sequence). The CDR3 has 16 residues. The trim removed 5 bases at V and 1 base at J, leaving 8 bases unmatched. The CDR3 spells CAWGGQAYSGANVLTF. In nucleotides, the CDR3 is TGTGCCTGGGGTGGACAGGCGTATTCTGGGGCCAACGTCCTGACTTTC.

This rearrangement joins TRBV18 to TRBJ2-5; D is unclear. Trimming took 3 bases from V and 5 from J, leaving 7 bases between them. The CDR3 extends over 12 amino acids. Germline CDR1 is KGHSH and CDR2 is LQKENI. CDR3 region: CASSPNSETQYF. CDR3 in DNA: TGTGCCAGCTCACCCAACTCGGAGACCCAGTACTTC.

The V call is TRBV7-9, the J call TRBJ1-3, with a tentative D call TRBD1 (6 bases). Germline values: CDR1 SEHNR, CDR2 FQNEAQ (reference sequence). Trimming pared 6 bases from V and 2 bases from J, leaving 8 bases between. The length of the CDR3 is 13 residues. CDR3 sequence (DNA): TGTGCCAGCAGACCAGGGGCTGGAAACACCATATATTTT. Translating it yields CASRPGAGNTIYF.

J is TRBJ2-5 and V is TRBV4-2, with TRBD2 matching over 12 bases. This CDR3 is built from 17 residues. V was clipped by 0 bases and J by 7 bases; unmatched bases: 9. Germline V lookup: CDR1 LGHNA, CDR2 YNFKEQ. CDR3 nucleotide sequence: TGTGCCAGCAGCCAAGATCGTATACTAGCGGGGGGCGGGACCCAGTACTTC. This sequence encodes CASSQDRILAGGGTQYF.

The rearrangement uses TRBV5-6 and TRBJ1-4, with a tentative D call TRBD1 (6 bases). Germline CDR1 SGHDT, CDR2 YYEEEE. The ends were cut back, 2 bases at V and 8 bases at J, with 22 bases in the middle. The CDR3 has 17 residues. The CDR3 nucleotides read TGTGCCAGCAGCTTAGGGGGAGTGGGACTCCAAGCGGAAAAACTGTTTTTT. Translation: CASSLGGVGLQAEKLFF. Complete variable domain (other parts from reference TRBV5-6 and TRBJ1-4): DAGVTQSPTHLIKTRGQQVTLRCSPKSGHDTVSWYQQALGQGPQFIFQYYEEEERQRGNFPDRFSGHQFPNYSSELNVNALLLGDSALYLCASSLGGVGLQAEKLFFGSGTQLSVL.

This clone was counted a single time. The gene calls are TRBV4-2 and TRBJ2-2, with TRBD2 matching over 8 bases. The CDR3 sequence is 17 residues long. Germline CDR1 reads LGHNA; CDR2 reads YNFKEQ. The ends lost 1 base at V and 3 bases at J; junction bases unmatched: 7. As DNA, the CDR3 is TGTGCCAGCAGCCAAGTTCCGGCGGGGGGAGACACCGGGGAGCTGTTTTTT. It translates to CASSQVPAGGDTGELFF.

This chain uses TRBV10-2 with TRBJ1-3, with D possibly being TRBD1 (6 bases). Trimming took off 8 bases at V and 3 bases at J, with 14 bases between the two ends. Germline CDR1 and CDR2: WSHSY and SAAADI. This CDR3 comprises 14 residues. The CDR3 coding sequence is TGCGCCAGCGCCCGGGGGGCGGATGGAAACACCATATATTTT. It codes for CASARGADGNTIYF.

Here the CDR3 DNA reads TGTGCCAGCAGAGATCGACAGGGTAGTGAAGCTTTCTTT. Its protein product is CASRDRQGSEAFF. This chain links TRBV2 with TRBJ1-1, with 7 nucleotides matching TRBD1. The CDR3 runs to 13 residues. The ends lost 6 bases at V and 7 bases at J; junction bases unmatched: 8. Germline V lookup: CDR1 SNHLY, CDR2 FYNNEI.

This rearrangement joins TRBV19 to TRBJ2-1; 8 nucleotides align to TRBD1. Per the germline V gene, CDR1 is LNHDA and CDR2 is SQIVND (reference sequence). With V trimmed by 6 bases and J by 8 bases, 12 bases remained unmatched. The CDR3 length is 15 residues. For the CDR3, the DNA is TGTGCCAGTAGCGTCAACACAGGGGGTGTAGATGAGCAGTTCTTC. Translating gives CASSVNTGGVDEQFF.

This clone has only a few counts. The J gene is TRBJ2-2, the V gene TRBV25-1; TRBD1 matches 10 bases. Trimming removed 10 bases from V and 6 bases from J; junction bases left unmatched: 8. From germline, CDR1 is MGHDK and CDR2 SYGVNS. The CDR3 has 14 residues. This CDR3 reads CATGVGTGAGELFF. CDR3 DNA sequence: TGTGCCACCGGGGTTGGGACAGGGGCCGGGGAGCTGTTTTTT.

The V gene is TRBV9, the J gene TRBJ1-2, with D hard to call. The V and J ends lost 1 base and 1 base respectively, with 5 bases between them. CDR1 and CDR2 (germline): SGDLS, YYNGEE. The CDR3 has 13 amino acids. The CDR3 is CASSVPGNYGYTF. DNA of the CDR3: TGTGCCAGCAGCGTACCGGGTAACTATGGCTACACCTTC.

The chain combines TRBV5-1 with TRBJ1-1; tentative D call: TRBD1 (5 bases). The CDR3 contains 12 residues. Deletions cut 3 bases from V and 6 bases from J, with 9 bases between. Germline CDR1 reads SGHRS; CDR2 reads YFSETQ. As DNA, the CDR3 is TGCGCCAGCAGCTCCGGACAATCTGAAGCTTTCTTT. This translates into CASSSGQSEAFF. The complete variable domain, with remaining parts taken from reference TRBV5-1 and TRBJ1-1, reads KAGVTQTPRYLIKTRGQQVTLSCSPISGHRSVSWYQQTPGQGLQFLFEYFSETQRNKGNFPGRFSGRQFSNSRSEMNVSTLELGDSALYLCASSSGQSEAFFGQGTRLTVV.

The chain is built from TRBV7-9 and TRBJ2-7, with a possible D match to TRBD2 (7 bases). Germline values: CDR1 SEHNR, CDR2 FQNEAQ (reference sequence). CDR3 size: 14 residues. The V gene lost 6 bases and the J gene lost 0 bases, with 12 bases spanning the gap. The CDR3 loop reads CASRPRGASYEQYF. CDR3 in DNA: TGTGCCAGCAGGCCTCGGGGGGCCTCCTACGAGCAGTACTTC.

The V call is TRBV28, the J call TRBJ2-1; perhaps D is TRBD1 or TRBD2 (5 bases each). The CDR3 sequence is 15 residues long. The V end was cut by 5 bases, the J end by 3 bases, with 14 bases between. The germline V gene encodes CDR1 MDHEN and CDR2 SYDVKM. Here the CDR3 reads CASSGSGTDYNEQFF. The CDR3 DNA sequence: TGTGCCAGCAGTGGATCCGGGACGGACTACAATGAGCAGTTCTTC.

DNA for the CDR3: TGTGCCAGCAGCCAAGATCAGGGACAGGGGGCTGATGGCTACACCTTC. This sequence encodes CASSQDQGQGADGYTF. The rearrangement joins TRBV4-2 to TRBJ1-2, with 12 bases matching TRBD1. The V segment lost 0 bases and the J segment 6 bases; nucleotides outside the gene matches: 5. Germline V gives CDR1 LGHNA, CDR2 YNFKEQ. The CDR3 length is 16 residues.